The rows below give T cell receptor beta chains drawn from one sample of a study of post-analysis software for immune sequencing data. TCRdb reprocessed the PCR reads with MiXCR, giving one entry per CDR3 protein. Of approximately 440,000 distinct CDR3 sequences in the sample, less than 45% were seen once. Sequenced sample: blood. The receptors originated from a girl aged 10 to 17 with multiple sclerosis. The conserved cysteine and the conserved F or W are not part of the CDR3 here. Each record gives: V gene, J gene, CDR3 protein.

v_call: TRBV20-1
j_call: TRBJ1-4
cdr3_aa: SARDRGGGEKRF

v_call: TRBV6-6
j_call: TRBJ2-5
cdr3_aa: ASSTRLAETQY

v_call: TRBV15
j_call: TRBJ2-5
cdr3_aa: ATLPTGGLKTQY

v_call: TRBV28
j_call: TRBJ2-7
cdr3_aa: ASSLGKGVEQY

v_call: TRBV13
j_call: NA
cdr3_aa: ASSLAGTGTHEQY

v_call: TRBV20-1
j_call: TRBJ2-6
cdr3_aa: SAPGDSGANVLT

v_call: TRBV6-1
j_call: TRBJ1-2
cdr3_aa: ASSEGRGIYGYT

v_call: TRBV4-1
j_call: TRBJ2-5
cdr3_aa: ASRGWDPEQY

v_call: TRBV13
j_call: TRBJ1-4
cdr3_aa: ASTHSGVMGNEKLF

v_call: TRBV12-3/TRBV12-4
j_call: TRBJ2-7
cdr3_aa: ASTPSGRDSYEQY

v_call: TRBV7-3
j_call: TRBJ2-3
cdr3_aa: ASSSPSGGSTEDTQY

v_call: TRBV4-1
j_call: TRBJ2-5
cdr3_aa: TSSRTDVGNQGTQY

v_call: TRBV9
j_call: TRBJ1-1
cdr3_aa: ASSAQGFGTEAF

v_call: TRBV12-3/TRBV12-4
j_call: TRBJ1-4
cdr3_aa: ASRDRGTNEKLF

v_call: TRBV5-4
j_call: TRBJ2-3
cdr3_aa: ASSTIGAGRTDTQY

v_call: TRBV6-5
j_call: NA
cdr3_aa: ASSRPRTGGYEQY

v_call: TRBV20-1
j_call: TRBJ2-1
cdr3_aa: SARGAEHHNEQF

v_call: TRBV29-1
j_call: TRBJ2-3
cdr3_aa: SVEGGGEDAQY

v_call: TRBV20-1
j_call: TRBJ1-4
cdr3_aa: SARVLGWGNEKLF

v_call: TRBV6-4
j_call: TRBJ1-3
cdr3_aa: ASSESPGNTIY

v_call: TRBV5-1
j_call: TRBJ2-3
cdr3_aa: ASSLYVRGSRTDTQY

v_call: TRBV10-3
j_call: TRBJ1-2
cdr3_aa: AISWDGSNYGYT

v_call: TRBV4-2
j_call: TRBJ2-7
cdr3_aa: ASSQGLEGSYEQY

v_call: TRBV9
j_call: TRBJ1-2
cdr3_aa: ASYGTGYGYT

v_call: TRBV12-3/TRBV12-4
j_call: TRBJ1-6
cdr3_aa: ASTRRDSPLH

v_call: TRBV7-2
j_call: TRBJ2-3
cdr3_aa: ASSPYSGDTQY

v_call: TRBV20-1
j_call: TRBJ2-5
cdr3_aa: SARGTSGRLQETQY

v_call: TRBV7-9
j_call: TRBJ2-5
cdr3_aa: ASSLEGQGGRETQY

v_call: TRBV6-1
j_call: TRBJ2-7
cdr3_aa: ASSDGRFDEQY

v_call: TRBV5-1
j_call: TRBJ2-4
cdr3_aa: ASSLMTGGFVNIQY

v_call: TRBV15
j_call: TRBJ1-5
cdr3_aa: ATSPETGAYQPQH

v_call: TRBV6-5
j_call: TRBJ2-1
cdr3_aa: ASSYSPPEAEQF

v_call: TRBV4-1
j_call: TRBJ2-3
cdr3_aa: ASSQHQPGGKDTQY

v_call: TRBV28
j_call: TRBJ2-7
cdr3_aa: ASRGQGSSYEQY

v_call: TRBV4-3
j_call: TRBJ2-1
cdr3_aa: ASSQDYPQGAWNEQF

v_call: TRBV18
j_call: TRBJ1-2
cdr3_aa: ASSLTNSNYGYT

v_call: TRBV4-2
j_call: TRBJ2-1
cdr3_aa: ASSQVELAGVNEQF

v_call: TRBV7-9
j_call: TRBJ2-7
cdr3_aa: ASSQTPSYEQY

v_call: TRBV6-2/TRBV6-3
j_call: TRBJ2-7
cdr3_aa: ASSYVRMWTGTYEQY

v_call: TRBV7-9
j_call: TRBJ1-1
cdr3_aa: ASSPPRVNTEAF

v_call: TRBV3-1
j_call: TRBJ2-3
cdr3_aa: ASSQARTSGIRDTQY

v_call: TRBV29-1
j_call: TRBJ2-1
cdr3_aa: SVYSPGTGEYDEQF